One sample yielded the 18 T cell receptor beta chains listed below, sequenced in a study of T cell responses to AZD1222 COVID-19 vaccine. The assay was immunoSEQ multiplex PCR, and TCRdb's table has in-frame clones only and misses some. The table shows about 84,000 clones, with 70% to 90% occurring only once. Specimen: peripheral blood, collected 28 days after the second AZD1222 dose. These receptors were collected from an adult who received the AZD1222 COVID-19 vaccine.

The J gene is TRBJ2-3, the V gene TRBV7-2; D gene unclear. There are 14 residues in the CDR3. The V end was cut by 5 bases, the J end by 0 bases, with 9 bases between. Looked up from germline, CDR1 is SGHTA and CDR2 is FQGNSA. In DNA form, the CDR3 reads TGTGCCAGCAGCCCCTCGCATAGCACAGATACGCAGTATTTT. Translation gives CASSPSHSTDTQYF.

This clone was detected only once. The genes are TRBV7-2 and TRBJ1-2; D possibly corresponds to TRBD1 (5 bases). Trimming cost V 3 bases and J 2 bases, with 13 bases left between them. Germline values: CDR1 SGHTA, CDR2 FQGNSA. CDR3 length: 15 amino acids. The CDR3, as DNA: TGTGCCAGCAGCTTTCTCCCGGGGGGGAACTATGGCTACACCTTC. Translation: CASSFLPGGNYGYTF.

The J gene is TRBJ2-2, the V gene TRBV18; D ambiguous. This CDR3 has 14 amino acids. The ends were cut back, 4 bases at V and 1 base at J, with 7 bases in the middle. Germline V CDR1 and CDR2: KGHSH, LQKENI. The CDR3 bases are TGTGCCAGCTCACTACAGAAGAACACCGGGGAGCTGTTTTTT. Translation gives CASSLQKNTGELFF.

V and J are TRBV3-1 (or the pseudogene TRBV3-2) and TRBJ2-1; possibly TRBD1 for D (5 bases). The CDR3 runs to 13 residues. In germline, CDR1 is LGHDT, CDR2 YNNKEL (reference sequence). V lost 4 bases to trimming and J lost 9 bases, with 13 bases between them. The CDR3 DNA is TGTGCCAGCAGCCTGCAACTGGGGCTTGAGCAGTTCTTC. Protein sequence: CASSLQLGLEQFF.

The rearrangement uses TRBV28 and TRBJ2-1, with a tentative D call TRBD1 (5 bases). Germline loops: CDR1 MDHEN, CDR2 SYDVKM. This CDR3 contains 15 residues. V lost 2 bases, J lost 2 bases, and 10 bases lay in between. Here the CDR3 reads CASSLDSNTYNEQFF. The CDR3 DNA reads as TGTGCCAGCAGTTTAGACAGTAACACCTACAATGAGCAGTTCTTC. The full variable domain, with the rest looked up from reference TRBV28 and TRBJ2-1, is DVKVTQSSRYLVKRTGEKVFLECVQDMDHENMFWYRQDPGLGLRLIYFSYDVKMKEKGDIPEGYSVSREKKERFSLILESASTNQTSMYLCASSLDSNTYNEQFFGPGTRLTVL.

The chain uses TRBV5-1 and TRBJ2-5; D unresolved. The V gene's germline CDR1 is SGHRS and CDR2 YFSETQ. V was clipped by 0 bases and J by 1 base, with 7 bases between them. This CDR3 comprises 14 residues. CDR3 protein: CASSLVGGQETQYF. In nucleotides, the CDR3 is TGCGCCAGCAGCTTGGTGGGTGGCCAAGAGACCCAGTACTTC.

The CDR3 coding sequence is TGTGCCAGCAGCCGACGGGGACTAGCGGGAGTGGGGGAGCAGTTCTTC. Translating gives CASSRRGLAGVGEQFF. The gene calls are TRBV11-2 and TRBJ2-1; TRBD2 agrees at 14 bases. Unmatched junction bases numbered 10, after V lost 5 bases and J lost 10 bases. Germline values: CDR1 SGHAT, CDR2 FQNNGV. The CDR3 consists of 16 residues. The full variable domain, in which reference TRBV11-2 and TRBJ2-1 provide the parts outside the CDR3, is EAGVAQSPRYKIIEKRQSVAFWCNPISGHATLYWYQQILGQGPKLLIQFQNNGVVDDSQLPKDRFSAERLKGVDSTLKIQPAKLEDSAVYLCASSRRGLAGVGEQFFGPGTRLTVL.

V is TRBV18 and J is TRBJ1-4; D remains unclear. Looked up from germline, CDR1 is KGHSH and CDR2 is LQKENI. The CDR3 extends over 15 amino acids. V was clipped by 5 bases and J by 0 bases, with 10 bases between them. CDR3 protein: CASSSNLATNEKLFF. As DNA, the CDR3 is TGTGCCAGCTCATCCAACTTAGCAACTAATGAAAAACTGTTTTTT. Using reference TRBV18 and TRBJ1-4 for the parts outside the CDR3, the full variable domain is NAGVMQNPRHLVRRRGQEARLRCSPMKGHSHVYWYRQLPEEGLKFMVYLQKENIIDESGMPKERFSAEFPKEGPSILRIQQVVRGDSAAYFCASSSNLATNEKLFFGSGTQLSVL.

The chain couples TRBV3-1 (or the pseudogene TRBV3-2) to TRBJ1-1; 8 bases are shared with TRBD1. The CDR3 spans 15 residues. The ends lost 1 base at V and 1 base at J; junction bases unmatched: 2. From germline, CDR1 is LGHDT and CDR2 YNNKEL (reference sequence). CDR3 residues: CASSQGDRKNTEAFF. In nucleotides, the CDR3 is TGTGCCAGCAGCCAAGGGGACAGGAAGAACACTGAAGCTTTCTTT.

V gene TRBV9 combines with J gene TRBJ1-2; D is ambiguous. The germline CDR1 and CDR2 sequences are SGDLS and YYNGEE. V was clipped by 0 bases and J by 8 bases, with 14 bases between them. This CDR3 comprises 14 residues. The DNA for the CDR3 is TGTGCCAGCAGCGTAGTAAGAGGGTCTTACGGCTACACCTTC. It encodes CASSVVRGSYGYTF.

The J gene is TRBJ1-5, the V gene TRBV28, with 8 bases aligning to TRBD1. Germline CDR1 and CDR2: MDHEN and SYDVKM. The CDR3 contains 21 residues. Trimming removed 1 base from V and 3 bases from J; junction bases left unmatched: 20. The CDR3 DNA follows: TGTGCCAGCAGTTTATTTGCGACGTCGGGACAGGCCGGGCTAGTCAATCAGCCCCAGCATTTT. It translates to CASSLFATSGQAGLVNQPQHF. The full variable domain, completed using reference TRBV28 and TRBJ1-5, is DVKVTQSSRYLVKRTGEKVFLECVQDMDHENMFWYRQDPGLGLRLIYFSYDVKMKEKGDIPEGYSVSREKKERFSLILESASTNQTSMYLCASSLFATSGQAGLVNQPQHFGDGTRLSIL.

The rearrangement links TRBV6-5 to TRBJ2-7; TRBD1 matches 7 bases. With 8 bases clipped from V and 3 bases from J, the junction kept 4 bases outside the gene matches. CDR3 size: 12 residues. The germline V gene encodes CDR1 MNHEY and CDR2 SVGAGI. CDR3 region: CASRDRYYEQYF. CDR3 coding DNA: TGTGCCAGCCGGGACAGATACTACGAGCAGTACTTC.

The chain carries TRBV27 and TRBJ1-1; D is uncertain. CDR1 is MNHEY, CDR2 SMNVEV, per germline (reference sequence). Trimming removed 5 bases at V and 4 bases at J, with 14 bases between. This CDR3 is built from 14 residues. This chain's CDR3 is CASSVSERSTEAFF. The CDR3 DNA is TGTGCCAGCAGTGTCTCGGAGAGGAGCACTGAAGCTTTCTTT.

This clone was seen only once. This rearrangement joins TRBV4-1 to TRBJ1-1; D might be TRBD1 (6 bases). CDR1 and CDR2 from the germline V gene are MGHRA and YSYEKL. There are 20 residues in the CDR3. V was pared by 1 base and J by 5 bases, with 29 bases between. For the CDR3, the DNA is TGCGCCAGCAGCCAAGCCATTATACCCACAGGGACGAGAGCTCGGACTGAAGCTTTCTTT. Its translation is CASSQAIIPTGTRARTEAFF.

This chain connects TRBV5-1 to TRBJ2-5; D may match TRBD1 or TRBD2 (6 bases each). Germline V gives CDR1 SGHRS, CDR2 YFSETQ. This CDR3 has 15 amino acids. V lost 0 bases and J lost 2, with 11 bases in between. DNA for the CDR3: TGCGCCAGCAGCTTGGCGGGGGCGCCTCAAGAGACCCAGTACTTC. Amino acid sequence: CASSLAGAPQETQYF.

The CDR3 sequence: CASSPRAAREEKLFF. The CDR3 bases are TGTGCCAGCAGCCCCCGGGCAGCGCGAGAGGAAAAACTGTTTTTT. The chain joins TRBV7-2 to TRBJ1-4, with D unclear. CDR1 is SGHTA, CDR2 FQGNSA, per germline. The CDR3 sequence is 15 residues long. V shed 5 bases and J shed 8 bases, with 18 bases lying between them. Combining the CDR3 with reference TRBV7-2 and TRBJ1-4 gives the whole variable domain GAGVSQSPSNKVTEKGKDVELRCDPISGHTALYWYRQSLGQGLEFLIYFQGNSAPDKSGLPSDRFSAERTGGSVSTLTIQRTQQEDSAVYLCASSPRAAREEKLFFGSGTQLSVL.

This clone has just one count. This chain joins TRBV28 and TRBJ2-7, with 9 nucleotides matching TRBD1. V shed 6 bases, J shed 6 bases, and the junction held 9 bases outside the gene matches. Per germline, CDR1 MDHEN and CDR2 SYDVKM. This CDR3 has 14 amino acids. CDR3 coding DNA: TGTGCCAGCAGAACGGACAGGGGCCTGGGCGAGCAGTACTTC. Amino acid sequence: CASRTDRGLGEQYF. Based on the CDR3 plus reference TRBV28 and TRBJ2-7, the full variable domain is DVKVTQSSRYLVKRTGEKVFLECVQDMDHENMFWYRQDPGLGLRLIYFSYDVKMKEKGDIPEGYSVSREKKERFSLILESASTNQTSMYLCASRTDRGLGEQYFGPGTRLTVT.

The rearrangement links TRBV2 to TRBJ1-2; D unresolved. The CDR3 contains 12 residues. Trimming pared 5 bases from V and 3 bases from J, leaving 7 bases between. The germline CDR1 and CDR2 sequences are SNHLY and FYNNEI. CDR3 nucleotide sequence: TGTGCCAGCAGTTCAACGGACTATGGCTACACCTTC. Translation gives CASSSTDYGYTF.